One TCR beta chain is described in this entry. This clonotype was observed at least ten times. Its antigen remains unidentified. Base qualities are not provided; no much larger clone lies one nucleotide away. The data belong to a study of identical twins (dated by TCRdb to the mid-2010s). Describing the broader study: To test whether fetal clonotypes persist, this study deep-sequenced TCR alpha and beta repertoires from monozygotic twins, from unrelated adults of various ages, and from cord blood. To rule out contamination, the twin experiments were replicated at different times with different library preparation protocols.

Every donor in the study was a healthy Caucasian. Three pairs of female monozygotic twins, all aged roughly 18 to 30 years, made up the twin cohort. The RNA used for TCR libraries was isolated from peripheral blood mononuclear cells. What the research found in general, with its limitations: Fewer insertions were carried by abundant cord blood beta clonotypes; a weaker similar trend was observed in young adult naive repertoires, while no such trend was observed in memory repertoires. Zero-insertion analyses could be partly confounded by invariant T cells such as MAIT and iNKT, though diverse VJ usage argued against such confounding for most clonotypes. Conclusions relied on cross-sectional statistical analysis, since the same donors could not be followed over many years. Excess twin sharing in beta out-of-frame sequences was weaker because fewer shared sequences lowered the signal-to-noise ratio. In monozygotic twins, out-of-frame TCR alpha sharing was systematically underestimated by recombination models, although the models agreed with sharing between unrelated individuals. Compared with coincidental sharing between unrelated individuals, an excess of low generation-probability sequences was observed among out-of-frame TCR alpha sequences shared between twins.

The receptor library was made with 5' RACE. Sequenced on an Illumina HiSeq 2000. A universal primer binding site was added through template switching, and the final cDNA carried a unique molecular identifier so that TCR cDNA molecules could be counted accurately. Specific primers in the conserved constant-segment region were used to synthesize first-strand cDNA for TCR alpha and beta chains. To control for contamination, every cDNA library was double barcoded, receiving both a SMART-Mk sample barcode and Illumina barcodes. Two successive PCR steps introduced TruSeq adapter sequences along with Illumina sample barcodes. TCR alpha and beta cDNA libraries were sequenced on the Illumina HiSeq platform with custom primers. The study's own analysis went as follows. Raw reads were processed with MiGEC to extract unique molecular identifiers, and MiXCR was used to determine CDR3 positions. Recombination models were inferred per individual with the repgenHMM and IGoR tools using an EM algorithm. The tcR package in R was used for shared clonotype analysis, with sharing normalized by the product of cloneset sizes. To study raw recombination without the effects of thymic and clonal selection, out-of-frame nonproductive sequences were analyzed. The raw public reads went through TCRdb reprocessing: fastp at Q25, MiXCR clone calling, in-frame beta chains kept. Rows are unified per CDR3 protein, each entry keeping the most common DNA and genes. It is TCRdb's table, rather than the study itself, that gives the V and J calls and clone size. For this sample there are 550,000 to 700,000 distinct CDR3 sequences; roughly 9.9% appear just once. Around 3.2% of the sample is held by the ten biggest clonotypes.

Trimming removed 4 bases from V and 0 bases from J, leaving 7 bases between the germline ends. The CDR3 measures 14 amino acids from cysteine to phenylalanine. CDR3 DNA only is kept here, 42 bases in frame from base 1. Via the germline V gene, CDR1 is ENHRY and CDR2 SYGVKD. These records were also assigned to another study, of yellow fever vaccine responses in identical twins. Drawing on the second study: The authors reported that the T cell response to vaccination in identical twins appeared partly convergent and partly personalized. In identical twins, the study followed T cell clones that responded to the vaccine with precision.

Sequencing used PBMCs. The receptor was isolated from a woman aged 18-35 years in good health. Rearrangement joined TRBV10-3 to TRBJ2-1; no D gene call is confident. The DNA is as follows: TGTGCCATCAGTGGGACGAGCTCCTACAATGAGCAGTTCTTC. This is translated as CAISGTSSYNEQFF.